The T cell receptor beta chain described here comes from a study of CD8+CD57+ T cells in acquired aplastic anemia. Overall study context: The mean DNA yield obtained from sorted CD4+ and CD8+ cells came to about 3 ug. Study-level points and caveats: With respect to CD8+ Simpson's diversity, patients and controls did not differ significantly.

As to this clonotype: What it binds is not known.

Trimming pared 3 bases from V and 8 bases from J, leaving 10 bases between. The CDR3 runs 13 residues. Germline V lookup: CDR1 KGHDR, CDR2 SFDVKD. Patients included in sequencing had previously demonstrated CD8+CD57+ cell expansion by flow cytometry. Genomic DNA constituted the template upon which TCR beta VDJ and CDR3 profiling was performed. TCRdb re-analysed the reads in MiXCR, keeping a single row per CDR3 protein. Among about 150,000 distinct CDR3 sequences, just over 50% were seen once, and the ten largest hold roughly 12%. The sequence was collected from a human donor with aplastic anemia. Material: sorted CD4+, CD8+, or CD8+CD57+ T cells (not recorded which) from PBMCs. The chain recombines TRBV24-1 with TRBJ2-1; no clear D. CDR3 sequence reads: CATSDRDFYEQFF. CDR3 DNA: TGTGCCACCAGTGATCGCGACTTTTATGAGCAGTTCTTC.